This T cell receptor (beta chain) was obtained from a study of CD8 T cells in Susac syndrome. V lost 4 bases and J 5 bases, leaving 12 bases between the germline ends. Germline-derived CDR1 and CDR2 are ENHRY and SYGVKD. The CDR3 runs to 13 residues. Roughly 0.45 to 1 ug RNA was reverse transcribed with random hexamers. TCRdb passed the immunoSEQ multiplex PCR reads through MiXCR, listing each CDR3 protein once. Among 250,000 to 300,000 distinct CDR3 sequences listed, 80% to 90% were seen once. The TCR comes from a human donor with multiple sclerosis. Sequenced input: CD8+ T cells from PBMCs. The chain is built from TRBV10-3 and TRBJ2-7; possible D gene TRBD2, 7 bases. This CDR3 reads CAISVGGGDEQYF. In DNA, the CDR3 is TGTGCCATCAGTGTAGGCGGGGGCGACGAGCAGTACTTC.